The 18 T cell receptor beta chains listed next were all sequenced from one sample in a study of shared clonotypes between healthy human individuals. The assay was immunoSEQ multiplex PCR, and TCRdb's table has in-frame clones only and misses some. Of millions of clones listed, roughly 94% were seen once; the top ten hold more than 0.1%. The sample was naive CD4+ T cells sorted from blood. This sample's subset: CD45RA+ positively selected. All receptors derive from a man aged 18 to 30 in good health.

The chain carries TRBV4-1 and TRBJ1-3; D is unresolved. The V end was cut by 8 bases, the J end by 3 bases, with 8 bases between. Germline CDR1 is MGHRA and CDR2 is YSYEKL. This CDR3 contains 12 residues. The CDR3 DNA is TGCGCCAGCGGGAACAGTGGAAACACCATATATTTT. Amino acid sequence: CASGNSGNTIYF.

The V gene is TRBV5-4, the J gene TRBJ2-5; D not certain. Trimming shortened V by 4 bases and J by 7 bases, and 11 bases separated the two germline ends. The germline gives CDR1 SGHNT, CDR2 YYREEE (reference sequence). CDR3 length: 12 residues. The CDR3 DNA is TGTGCCAGCAGCCCGGGCGTTGGGACCCAGTACTTC. Its translation: CASSPGVGTQYF.

V is TRBV6-6 and J is TRBJ1-5; unclear D gene. Germline V lookup: CDR1 MNHNY, CDR2 SVGAGI (reference sequence). The CDR3 runs 15 residues. Trimming pared 1 base from V and 4 bases from J, leaving 11 bases between. CDR3 protein: CASSYFRGPNQPQHF. In DNA form, the CDR3 reads TGTGCCAGCAGTTACTTTCGCGGACCAAATCAGCCCCAGCATTTT.

The chain joins TRBV20-1 to TRBJ1-2, with D hard to call. CDR1 and CDR2 from the germline V gene are DFQATT and SNEGSKA (reference sequence). This CDR3 has 10 amino acids. V lost 6 bases and J 8 bases, leaving 10 bases between the germline ends. The CDR3 protein is CSAQQEGYTF. The CDR3 region has the DNA TGCAGTGCCCAGCAAGAGGGCTACACCTTC.

The chain has TRBV30 and TRBJ2-1, with TRBD1 as a possible D gene (5 bases). V shed 2 bases and J shed 6 bases, with 14 bases lying between them. Germline assignment: CDR1 GTSNPN and CDR2 SVGIG (reference sequence). The CDR3 covers 14 residues. CDR3: CAWSTRRGLNEQFF. CDR3 sequence (DNA): TGTGCCTGGAGTACCAGAAGGGGTCTCAATGAGCAGTTCTTC.

The chain combines TRBV7-2 with TRBJ2-1, with unresolved D. The CDR3 runs to 15 residues. CDR1 and CDR2 (germline): SGHTA, FQGNSA. V was cut by 2 bases and J by 1 base, with 9 bases left in between. The CDR3 spells CASSLLGESYNEQFF. The CDR3 DNA reads TGTGCCAGCAGCTTACTAGGCGAGTCCTACAATGAGCAGTTCTTC.

This sequence joins TRBV7-9 and TRBJ2-7; D gene ambiguous. The CDR3 covers 12 residues. Germline values: CDR1 SEHNR, CDR2 FQNEAQ (reference sequence). The ends were cut back, 5 bases at V and 5 bases at J, with 10 bases in the middle. DNA of the CDR3: TGTGCCAGCAGCCGTTACAAGAACGAGCAGTACTTC. It translates to CASSRYKNEQYF.

J is TRBJ1-3 and V is TRBV28; D might be TRBD1 (6 bases). V lost 10 bases and J lost 4, with 17 bases in between. In germline, CDR1 is MDHEN, CDR2 SYDVKM. There are 14 residues in the CDR3. The CDR3 DNA is TGTGCCACTTGGAGGGGGAACACCGGAAACACCATATATTTT. Translated: CATWRGNTGNTIYF.

The chain uses TRBV21-1 and TRBJ2-7; TRBD1 is taken as the D call from the table, unchecked against the DNA. TRBV21-1 is shown as a pseudogene. The CDR3 spans 13 residues. The CDR3 DNA reads as TGTGCCAGCACCGGGACAACCTCCTACGAGCAGTACTTC. As protein: CASTGTTSYEQYF.

V is TRBV27 and J is TRBJ2-5; tentatively, D is TRBD1 or TRBD2 (6 bases each). Germline V gene sequence: CDR1 MNHEY, CDR2 SMNVEV (reference sequence). V shed 6 bases and J shed 5 bases, with 16 bases lying between them. The CDR3 loop spans 14 amino acids. CDR3 DNA sequence: TGTGCCAGCAGATTCAGGGGTGGGGGGGAGACCCAGTACTTC. Its translation is CASRFRGGGETQYF.

This sequence joins TRBV28 and TRBJ2-5; D gene uncertain. V lost 2 bases and J 6 bases, leaving 10 bases between the germline ends. Looked up from germline, CDR1 is MDHEN and CDR2 is SYDVKM. This CDR3 is 13 amino acids long. The CDR3 protein is CASSLVARKTQYF. CDR3 sequence (DNA): TGTGCCAGCAGTTTAGTAGCTCGGAAGACCCAGTACTTC.

The chain joins TRBV5-8 to TRBJ2-1; 11 positions agree with TRBD2. Germline loops: CDR1 SGHTS, CDR2 YDEGEE. CDR3 length: 15 amino acids. The trim removed 3 bases at V and 4 bases at J, leaving 3 bases unmatched. The CDR3 coding sequence is TGTGCCAGCAGCTCTAGCGGGAGGAGTTACAATGAGCAGTTCTTC. It encodes CASSSSGRSYNEQFF.

The chain links TRBV6-5 to TRBJ1-6; weak D call: TRBD1 (6 bases). The CDR3 has 14 residues. Germline V gene sequence: CDR1 MNHEY, CDR2 SVGAGI. The ends were cut back, 7 bases at V and 11 bases at J, with 18 bases in the middle. The CDR3 protein is CASTNRVNTTPLHF. CDR3 nucleotide sequence: TGTGCCAGCACCAACAGGGTGAATACGACACCCCTCCACTTT.

The V gene is TRBV6-5, the J gene TRBJ1-3; a weak D match, TRBD1 (6 bases). There are 14 residues in the CDR3. Germline V gives CDR1 MNHEY, CDR2 SVGAGI. V was shortened by 6 bases and J by 0 bases, with 9 bases between the two germline ends. The CDR3 nucleotides are TGTGCCAGCAGACAGGGTTACTCTGGAAACACCATATATTTT. As protein: CASRQGYSGNTIYF.

The chain recombines TRBV10-1 with TRBJ2-5; D is perhaps TRBD2 (5 bases). Germline V lookup: CDR1 WNHNN, CDR2 SYGVQD (reference sequence). V was clipped by 6 bases and J by 7 bases, with 15 bases between them. This CDR3 is built from 13 residues. The CDR3 spells CASSPFAGGTQYF. CDR3 bases: TGCGCCAGCAGCCCCTTCGCCGGAGGGACCCAGTACTTC.

Comment on this clone: With a much larger clone just one base away, this may be a read error. This chain uses TRBV30 with TRBJ2-2; 8 bases match TRBD2. The CDR3 spans 15 residues. Germline CDR1 and CDR2: GTSNPN and SVGIG (reference sequence). DNA of the CDR3: TGTGCCCGGAGTGTCGTAGCGGGATTTACCGGGGAGCTGTTTTTT. Translated, it gives CARSVVAGFTGELFF.

The rearrangement links TRBV5-1 to TRBJ2-6; no definite D call. Between the trimmed V and J ends, which lost 3 bases and 0 bases, there was a span of 10 bases. The CDR3 has 16 residues. CDR1 SGHRS and CDR2 YFSETQ come from the germline V gene. The CDR3 nucleotides read TGCGCCAGCAGCTACGACACCCTCTCTGGGGCCAACGTCCTGACTTTC. The encoded protein is CASSYDTLSGANVLTF.

This chain joins TRBV7-9 and TRBJ1-1; D not certain. CDR1 and CDR2 (germline): SEHNR, FQNEAQ (reference sequence). V lost 3 bases to trimming and J lost 1 base, with 6 bases between them. The CDR3 has 13 amino acids. CDR3 residues: CASSFSTNTEAFF. DNA for the CDR3: TGTGCCAGCAGCTTTTCCACGAACACTGAAGCTTTCTTT.